The 7 T cell receptor beta chains below were found in one sample sequenced in a study of OX40 agonist ivuxolimab in advanced cancers. Sequencing was performed with immunoSEQ multiplex PCR; in TCRdb, only in-frame clones are kept and a portion is missing. This sample has tens of thousands of clones, with 80% to 95% found just once. The sample in question was CD4+ or CD8+ T cells sorted from blood, obtained in a trial of the OX40 agonist ivuxolimab. The receptors derive from an adult with an advanced solid tumor such as melanoma, head and neck, liver or kidney cancer.

The chain carries TRBV7-8 and TRBJ2-1, with 12 bases fitting TRBD1. This CDR3 has 19 residues. The germline V gene has CDR1 SGHVS and CDR2 FQNEAQ. J lost 0 bases, V lost 5 bases, and 11 bases had no gene match. CDR3 sequence: CASSHPGTGGDISYNEQFF. For the CDR3, the DNA is TGTGCCAGCAGCCATCCCGGGACAGGGGGCGATATCTCCTACAATGAGCAGTTCTTC.

The rearrangement joins TRBV30 to TRBJ2-1, with 11 bases aligning to TRBD2. The V and J ends lost 8 bases and 7 bases, in that order; junction bases with no gene match: 13. The CDR3 consists of 15 residues. In germline, CDR1 is GTSNPN, CDR2 SVGIG (reference sequence). CDR3 nucleotides: TGTGCCGGGGTAAAACGAGGACTAGCGGGTAATGAGCAGTTCTTC. Protein sequence: CAGVKRGLAGNEQFF.

In nucleotides, the CDR3 is TGTGCCAGCAGTTTCCTCTTAGCGGGACGCCTGGGGGAGCAGTTCTTC. Its translation is CASSFLLAGRLGEQFF. The rearrangement uses TRBV27 and TRBJ2-1, with 8 bases lining up with TRBD2. The CDR3 sequence is 16 residues long. The germline V gene encodes CDR1 MNHEY and CDR2 SMNVEV (reference sequence). The trim removed 3 bases at V and 10 bases at J, leaving 14 bases unmatched.

The CDR3 is CASSIRGVEETQYF. The CDR3 region has the DNA TGTGCCAGTAGTATAAGGGGGGTGGAAGAGACCCAGTACTTC. This chain connects TRBV19 to TRBJ2-5; D assignment may be TRBD1 or TRBD2 (6 bases each). Germline CDR1 and CDR2: LNHDA and SQIVND (reference sequence). The CDR3 runs 14 residues. V lost 2 bases, J lost 3 bases, and 10 bases lay in between. Supplemented by reference TRBV19 and TRBJ2-5, the full variable domain reads DGGITQSPKYLFRKEGQNVTLSCEQNLNHDAMYWYRQDPGQGLRLIYYSQIVNDFQKGDIAEGYSVSREKKESFPLTVTSAQKNPTAFYLCASSIRGVEETQYFGPGTRLLVL.

This clone turned up a few times. This chain joins TRBV7-9 and TRBJ2-1, with 7 bases matching TRBD1. Unmatched junction bases numbered 2, after V lost 4 bases and J lost 5 bases. The CDR3 has 13 residues. CDR1 SEHNR and CDR2 FQNEAQ come from the germline V gene (reference sequence). CDR3 sequence reads: CASSYGTDNEQFF. In DNA form, the CDR3 reads TGTGCCAGCAGCTACGGGACAGACAATGAGCAGTTCTTC.

The gene calls are TRBV5-8 and TRBJ2-2, with a tentative D call TRBD1 (5 bases). Germline V gene data show CDR1 as SGHTS and CDR2 as YDEGEE. The V end was cut by 7 bases, the J end by 4 bases, with 8 bases between. This CDR3 is built from 12 residues. As DNA, the CDR3 is TGTGCCAGCCCACAGGTCACCGGGGAGCTGTTTTTT. It codes for CASPQVTGELFF.

The chain has TRBV5-6 and TRBJ2-7; 7 nucleotides agree with TRBD2. The V gene's germline CDR1 is SGHDT and CDR2 YYEEEE. The CDR3 covers 14 residues. V shed 0 bases, J shed 6 bases, and the junction held 6 bases outside the gene matches. CDR3 sequence reads: CASSLGLALGEQYF. The CDR3 nucleotides are TGTGCCAGCAGCTTGGGACTAGCTCTAGGCGAGCAGTACTTC.